Here is one T cell receptor beta chain with its context. No antigen is known for it. This entry comes from a study of cytomegalovirus exposure and HLA in healthy donors. Germline CDR1 SGDLS, CDR2 YYNGEE. V was trimmed by 3 bases and J by 0 bases, leaving 6 bases between them. There are 13 residues in the CDR3. Primers for the PCR totalled 60 Vbeta and 13 Jbeta. Method: immunoSEQ multiplex PCR; TCRdb's copy keeps in-frame clones and lacks some. Reported are about 64,000 clones; the ten largest clones contain 3.6%. Findings of the study overall: Altogether, 170 or so TCR beta chains were recorded as cytomegalovirus-associated. Some public TCRs appeared in many individuals, while most sequences were rare.

The sequence came from a young woman in good health and CMV-seronegative. The chain joins TRBV9 to TRBJ1-1; D is unresolved. The specimen was PBMCs. For the CDR3, the DNA is TGTGCCAGCAGCGCCGAGATGAACACTGAAGCTTTCTTT. Protein: CASSAEMNTEAFF. Complete variable domain (other parts from reference TRBV9 and TRBJ1-1): DSGVTQTPKHLITATGQRVTLRCSPRSGDLSVYWYQQSLDQGLQFLIQYYNGEERAKGNILERFSAQQFPDLHSELNLSSLELGDSALYFCASSAEMNTEAFFGQGTRLTVV.